This TCR beta chain was observed in a study of blood T cells in healthy people across ages. Notes on the study in general: Estimates of diversity drawn from one million T cells were considered underestimates. No one knew whether donors had CMV, which possibly confounded expanded clonotype changes.

Through a sample-barcoded 5' primer and a J-beta primer mix, a second PCR was run for roughly 6 to 11 cycles. Researchers report that each sample yielded at least 3 million CDR3-containing paired-end reads. Using its own MiXCR run on the 5' RACE reads, TCRdb lists one record per CDR3 protein. The table has hundreds of thousands of distinct CDR3 sequences, about 61% seen once; the top ten hold about 26%. This clonotype was detected once. What it recognizes is unknown. At one of its ends the junction is not consistent with the germline gene, which may arise from a read error. Each sample yielded at least 6 million isolated PBMCs. Germline assignment: CDR1 SGHDN and CDR2 FVKESK. The CDR3 is made up of 18 amino acids.

Material: blood. The TCR comes from a man in his forties in good health. The rearrangement links TRBV14 to TRBJ1-1; TRBD1 is a possible D gene (6 bases). The CDR3 DNA sequence: TGTGCCAGTAGCCAATTGGTGGGGGCGCGGGGACTGAACACTGAAGCTTTCTTT. Its translation: CASSQLVGARGLNTEAFF.